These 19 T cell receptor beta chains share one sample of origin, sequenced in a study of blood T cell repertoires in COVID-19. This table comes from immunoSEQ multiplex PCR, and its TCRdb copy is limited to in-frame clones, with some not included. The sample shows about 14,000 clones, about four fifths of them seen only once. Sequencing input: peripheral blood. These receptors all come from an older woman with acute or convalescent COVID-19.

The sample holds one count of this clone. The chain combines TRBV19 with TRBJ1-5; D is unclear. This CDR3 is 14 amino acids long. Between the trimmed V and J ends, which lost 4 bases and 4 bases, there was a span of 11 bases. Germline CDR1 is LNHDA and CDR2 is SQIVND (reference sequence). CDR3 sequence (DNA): TGTGCCAGTAGTAAGGTGGGAGGGAATCAGCCCCAGCATTTT. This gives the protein CASSKVGGNQPQHF.

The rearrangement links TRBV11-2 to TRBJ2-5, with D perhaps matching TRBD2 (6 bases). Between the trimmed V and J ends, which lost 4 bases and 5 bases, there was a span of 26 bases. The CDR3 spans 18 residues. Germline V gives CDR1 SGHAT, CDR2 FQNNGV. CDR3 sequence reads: CASSSGRGRKPGGETQYF. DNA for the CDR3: TGTGCCAGCAGCTCGGGACGGGGGAGGAAGCCGGGCGGCGAGACCCAGTACTTC.

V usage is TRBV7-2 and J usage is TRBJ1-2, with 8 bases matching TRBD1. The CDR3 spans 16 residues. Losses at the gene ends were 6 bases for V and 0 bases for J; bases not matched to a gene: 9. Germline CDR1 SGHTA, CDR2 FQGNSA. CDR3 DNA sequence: TGTGCCAGCAGTACGAACCCAGGGGGCCCTAACTATGGCTACACCTTC. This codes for CASSTNPGGPNYGYTF.

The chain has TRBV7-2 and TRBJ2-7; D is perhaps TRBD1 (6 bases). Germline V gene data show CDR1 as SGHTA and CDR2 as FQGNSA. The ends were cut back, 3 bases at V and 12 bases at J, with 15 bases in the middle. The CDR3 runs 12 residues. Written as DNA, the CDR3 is TGTGCCAGCAGCTTTGCGACAGGTGATCGGTACTTC. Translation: CASSFATGDRYF.

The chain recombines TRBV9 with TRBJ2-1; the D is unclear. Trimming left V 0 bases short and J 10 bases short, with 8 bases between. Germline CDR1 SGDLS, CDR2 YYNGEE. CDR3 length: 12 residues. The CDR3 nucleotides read TGTGCCAGCAGCGTAGATACTATAGAGCAGTTCTTC. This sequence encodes CASSVDTIEQFF.

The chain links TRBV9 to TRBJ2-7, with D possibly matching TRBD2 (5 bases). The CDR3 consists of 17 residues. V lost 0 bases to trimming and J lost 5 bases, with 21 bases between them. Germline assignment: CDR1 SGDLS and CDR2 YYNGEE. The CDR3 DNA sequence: TGTGCCAGCAGCGTAGACAGTGGTGGGAAGGGAGCCAACGAGCAGTACTTC. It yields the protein CASSVDSGGKGANEQYF.

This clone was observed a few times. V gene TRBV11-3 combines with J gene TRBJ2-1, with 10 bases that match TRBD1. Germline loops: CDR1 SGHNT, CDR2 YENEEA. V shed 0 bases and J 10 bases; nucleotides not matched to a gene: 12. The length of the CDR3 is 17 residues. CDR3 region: CASSLDGRDRGGWEQFF. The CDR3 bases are TGTGCCAGCAGCTTAGATGGTCGGGACAGGGGAGGCTGGGAGCAGTTCTTC.

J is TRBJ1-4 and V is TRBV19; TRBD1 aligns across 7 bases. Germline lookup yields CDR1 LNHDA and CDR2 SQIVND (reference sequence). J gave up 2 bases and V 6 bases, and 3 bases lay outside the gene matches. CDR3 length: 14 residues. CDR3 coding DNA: TGTGCCAGTAGCCCGACAGGGACTAATGAAAAACTGTTTTTT. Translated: CASSPTGTNEKLFF.

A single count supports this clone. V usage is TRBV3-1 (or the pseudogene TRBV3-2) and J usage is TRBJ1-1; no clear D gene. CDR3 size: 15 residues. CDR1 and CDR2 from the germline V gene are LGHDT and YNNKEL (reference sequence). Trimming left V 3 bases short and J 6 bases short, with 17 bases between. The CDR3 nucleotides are TGTGCCAGCAGCCAGGGTTTGACTTATTCGGCTGAAGCTTTCTTT. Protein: CASSQGLTYSAEAFF.

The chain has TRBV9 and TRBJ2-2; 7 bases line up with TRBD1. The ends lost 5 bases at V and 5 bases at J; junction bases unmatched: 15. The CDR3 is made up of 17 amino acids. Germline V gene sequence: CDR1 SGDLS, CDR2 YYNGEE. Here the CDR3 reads CASSSSRQGRKTGELFF. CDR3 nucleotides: TGTGCCAGCAGTAGCTCACGACAGGGCAGAAAAACCGGGGAGCTGTTTTTT.

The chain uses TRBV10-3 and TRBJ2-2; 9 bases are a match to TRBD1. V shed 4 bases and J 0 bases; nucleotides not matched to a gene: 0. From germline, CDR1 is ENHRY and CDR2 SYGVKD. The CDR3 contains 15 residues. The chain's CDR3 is CAISGQGANTGELFF. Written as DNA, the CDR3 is TGTGCCATCAGTGGACAGGGGGCGAACACCGGGGAGCTGTTTTTT.

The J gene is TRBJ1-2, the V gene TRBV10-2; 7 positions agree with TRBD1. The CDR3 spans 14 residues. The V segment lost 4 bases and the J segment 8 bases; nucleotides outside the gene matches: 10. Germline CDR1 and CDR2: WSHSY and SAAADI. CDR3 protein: CASSVSGTEVGYTF. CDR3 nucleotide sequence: TGCGCCAGCAGTGTCAGTGGGACAGAAGTGGGCTACACCTTC.

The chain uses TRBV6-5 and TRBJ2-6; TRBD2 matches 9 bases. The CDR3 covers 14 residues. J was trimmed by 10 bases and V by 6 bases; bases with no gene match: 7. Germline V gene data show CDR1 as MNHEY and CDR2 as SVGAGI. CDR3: CASSRGGGANVLTF. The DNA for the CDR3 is TGTGCCAGCAGCCGCGGGGGGGGCGCAAACGTCCTGACTTTC.

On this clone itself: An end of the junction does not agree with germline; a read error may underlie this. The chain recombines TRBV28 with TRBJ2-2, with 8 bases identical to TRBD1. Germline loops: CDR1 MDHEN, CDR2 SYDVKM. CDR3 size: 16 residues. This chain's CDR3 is CASSIWDRRRTGELFF. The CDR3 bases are TGTGCCAGCAGTATATGGGACAGGAGGAGGACCGGGGAGCTGTTTTTT.

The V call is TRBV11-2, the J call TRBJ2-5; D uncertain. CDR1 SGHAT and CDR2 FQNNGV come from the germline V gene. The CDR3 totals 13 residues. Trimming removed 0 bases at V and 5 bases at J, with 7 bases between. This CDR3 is CASSLELWETQYF. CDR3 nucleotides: TGTGCCAGCAGCTTAGAACTGTGGGAGACCCAGTACTTC.

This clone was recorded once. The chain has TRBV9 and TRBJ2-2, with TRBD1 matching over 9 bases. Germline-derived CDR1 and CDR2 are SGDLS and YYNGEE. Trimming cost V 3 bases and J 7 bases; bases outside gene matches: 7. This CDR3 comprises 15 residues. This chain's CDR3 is CASSGTGGAGGELFF. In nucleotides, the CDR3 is TGTGCCAGCAGCGGCACAGGGGGCGCGGGCGGGGAGCTGTTTTTT.

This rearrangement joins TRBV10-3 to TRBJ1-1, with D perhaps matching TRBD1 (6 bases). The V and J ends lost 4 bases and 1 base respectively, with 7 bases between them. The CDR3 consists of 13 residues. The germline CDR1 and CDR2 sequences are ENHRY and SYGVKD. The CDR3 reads CAISVDRNTEAFF. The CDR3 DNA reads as TGTGCCATCAGTGTGGACAGGAACACTGAAGCTTTCTTT.

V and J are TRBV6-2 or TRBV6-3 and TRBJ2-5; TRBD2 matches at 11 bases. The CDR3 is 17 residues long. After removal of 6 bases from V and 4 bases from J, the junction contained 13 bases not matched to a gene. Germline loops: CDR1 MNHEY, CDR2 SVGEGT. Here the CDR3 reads CASRPHLGTSGRETQYF. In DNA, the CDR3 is TGTGCCAGCAGACCTCATCTCGGGACTAGCGGTAGAGAGACCCAGTACTTC.

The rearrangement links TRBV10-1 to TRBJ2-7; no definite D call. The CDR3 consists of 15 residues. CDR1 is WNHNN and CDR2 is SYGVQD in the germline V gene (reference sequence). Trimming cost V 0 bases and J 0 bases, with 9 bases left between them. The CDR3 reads CASSESVTSSYEQYF. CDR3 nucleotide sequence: TGCGCCAGCAGTGAGTCGGTCACCAGCTCCTACGAGCAGTACTTC.